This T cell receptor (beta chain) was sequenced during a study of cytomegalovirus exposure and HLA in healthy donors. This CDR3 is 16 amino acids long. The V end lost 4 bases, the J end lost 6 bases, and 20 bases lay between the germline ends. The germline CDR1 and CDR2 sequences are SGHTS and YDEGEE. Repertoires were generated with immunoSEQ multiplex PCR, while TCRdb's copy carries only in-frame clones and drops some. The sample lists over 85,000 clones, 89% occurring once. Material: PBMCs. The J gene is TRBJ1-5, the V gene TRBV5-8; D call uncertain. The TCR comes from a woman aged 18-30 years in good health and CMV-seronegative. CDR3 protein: CASSPLWERVGQPQHF. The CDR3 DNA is TGTGCCAGCAGCCCGTTATGGGAGAGGGTCGGTCAGCCCCAGCATTTT. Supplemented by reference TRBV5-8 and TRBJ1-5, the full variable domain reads EAGVTQSPTHLIKTRGQQATLRCSPISGHTSVYWYQQALGLGLQFLLWYDEGEERNRGNFPPRFSGRQFPNYSSELNVNALELEDSALYLCASSPLWERVGQPQHFGDGTRLSIL.